This T cell receptor (beta chain) was identified in a study of molecular identifiers for immune sequencing clone quantification. This clonotype was seen ten or more times. The CDR3 runs to 15 residues. V was clipped by 2 bases and J by 3 bases, with 11 bases between them. Germline V CDR1 and CDR2: SGDLS, YYNGEE. Using its own MiXCR run on the PCR reads, TCRdb lists one record per CDR3 protein. The data show some 89,000 distinct CDR3 sequences, roughly 24% seen once. The rearrangement links TRBV9 to TRBJ1-4, with a possible D match to TRBD1 (6 bases). The receptor comes from a human donor in good health. Some libraries in this study had Jurkat cell RNA spiked in. The material sequenced was naive CD8+ T cells from blood, with Jurkat cell RNA spiked in. Subset of the sample: FACS-sorted CD8+CD4-CCR7+CD45RA+ naive T cells. CDR3 protein: CASSVATGSNEKLFF. The CDR3, as DNA: TGTGCCAGCAGCGTCGCGACAGGATCTAATGAAAAACTGTTTTTT.